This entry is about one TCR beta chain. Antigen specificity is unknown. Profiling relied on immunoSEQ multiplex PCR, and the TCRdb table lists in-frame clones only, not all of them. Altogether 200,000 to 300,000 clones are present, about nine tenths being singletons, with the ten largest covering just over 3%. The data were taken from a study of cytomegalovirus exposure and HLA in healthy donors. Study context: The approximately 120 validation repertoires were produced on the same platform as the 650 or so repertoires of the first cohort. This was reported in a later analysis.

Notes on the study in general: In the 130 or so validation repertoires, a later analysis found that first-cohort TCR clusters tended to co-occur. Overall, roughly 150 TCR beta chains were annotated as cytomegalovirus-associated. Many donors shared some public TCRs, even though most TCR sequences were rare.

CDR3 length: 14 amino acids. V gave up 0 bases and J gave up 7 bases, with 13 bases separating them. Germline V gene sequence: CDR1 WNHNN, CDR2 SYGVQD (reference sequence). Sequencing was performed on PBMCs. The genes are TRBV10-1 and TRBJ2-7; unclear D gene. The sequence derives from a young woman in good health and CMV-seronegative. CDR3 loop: CASSESRSGREQYF. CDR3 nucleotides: TGCGCCAGCAGTGAGTCTCGAAGTGGTAGAGAGCAGTACTTC.